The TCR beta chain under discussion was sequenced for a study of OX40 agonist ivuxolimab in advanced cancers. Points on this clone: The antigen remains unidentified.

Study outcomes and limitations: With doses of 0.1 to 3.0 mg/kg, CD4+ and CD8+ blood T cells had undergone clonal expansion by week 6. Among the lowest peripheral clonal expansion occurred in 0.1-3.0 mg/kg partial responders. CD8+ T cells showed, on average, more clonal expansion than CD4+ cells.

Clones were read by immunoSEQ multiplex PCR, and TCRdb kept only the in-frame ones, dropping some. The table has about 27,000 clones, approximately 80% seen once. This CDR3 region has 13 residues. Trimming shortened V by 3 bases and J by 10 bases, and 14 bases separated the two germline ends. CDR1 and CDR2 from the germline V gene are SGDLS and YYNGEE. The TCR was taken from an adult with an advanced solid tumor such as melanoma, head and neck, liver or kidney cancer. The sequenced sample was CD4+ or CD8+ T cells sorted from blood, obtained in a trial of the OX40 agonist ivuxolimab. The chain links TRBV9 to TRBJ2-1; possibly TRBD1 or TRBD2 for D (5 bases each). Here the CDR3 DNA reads TGTGCCAGCAGCGCCGGGACGACCGGGGAGCAGTTCTTC. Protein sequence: CASSAGTTGEQFF.